The TCR beta chain under discussion was sequenced for a study of OX40 agonist ivuxolimab in advanced cancers. General study points: Among T cells, CD8+ cells averaged more expanded clones than CD4+ cells.

Notes on this clone: Its antigen is still unknown.

The repertoire was sequenced with immunoSEQ multiplex PCR; TCRdb's copy has only in-frame clones and lacks some. The data hold 4,500 to 6,500 clones, with roughly 90% observed a single time. The sequencing used CD4+ or CD8+ T cells sorted from blood, collected in a trial of the OX40 agonist ivuxolimab. The source is an adult with an advanced solid tumor such as melanoma, head and neck, liver or kidney cancer.

The CDR3: CASSVGHSVPEAFF. In DNA, the CDR3 is TGTGCCAGCAGCGTAGGCCATAGTGTTCCTGAAGCTTTCTTT. V gene TRBV9 combines with J gene TRBJ1-1; no reliable D call. V lost 0 bases and J lost 6, with 12 bases in between. The CDR3 is made up of 14 amino acids. Germline lookup yields CDR1 SGDLS and CDR2 YYNGEE. The full variable domain, with the rest looked up from reference TRBV9 and TRBJ1-1, is DSGVTQTPKHLITATGQRVTLRCSPRSGDLSVYWYQQSLDQGLQFLIQYYNGEERAKGNILERFSAQQFPDLHSELNLSSLELGDSALYFCASSVGHSVPEAFFGQGTRLTVV.